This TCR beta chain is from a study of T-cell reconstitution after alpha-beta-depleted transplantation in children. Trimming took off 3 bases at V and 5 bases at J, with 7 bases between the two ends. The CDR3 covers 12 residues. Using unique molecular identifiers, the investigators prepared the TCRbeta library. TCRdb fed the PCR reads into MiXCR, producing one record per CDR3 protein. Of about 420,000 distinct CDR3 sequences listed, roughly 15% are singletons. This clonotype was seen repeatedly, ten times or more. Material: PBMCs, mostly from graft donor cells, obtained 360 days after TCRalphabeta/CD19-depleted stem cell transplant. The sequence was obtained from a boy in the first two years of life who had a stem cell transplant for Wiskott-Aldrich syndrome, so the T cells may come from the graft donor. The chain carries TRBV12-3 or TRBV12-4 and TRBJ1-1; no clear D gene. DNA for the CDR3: TGTGCCAGCAGTTTCCGGAGGACTGAAGCTTTCTTT. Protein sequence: CASSFRRTEAFF.